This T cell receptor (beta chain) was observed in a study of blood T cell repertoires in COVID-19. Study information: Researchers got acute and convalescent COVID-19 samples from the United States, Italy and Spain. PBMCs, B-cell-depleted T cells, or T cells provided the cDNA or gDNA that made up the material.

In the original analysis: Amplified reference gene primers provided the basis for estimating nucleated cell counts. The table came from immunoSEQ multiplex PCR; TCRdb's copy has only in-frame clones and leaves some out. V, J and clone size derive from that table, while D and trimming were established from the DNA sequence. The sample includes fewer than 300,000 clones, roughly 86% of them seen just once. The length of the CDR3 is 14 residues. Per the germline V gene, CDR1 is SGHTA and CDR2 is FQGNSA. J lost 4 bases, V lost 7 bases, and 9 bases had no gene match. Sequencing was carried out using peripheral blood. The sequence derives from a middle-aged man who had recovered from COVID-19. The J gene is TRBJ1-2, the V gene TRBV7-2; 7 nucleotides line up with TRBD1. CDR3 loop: CASTVTGLVYGYTF. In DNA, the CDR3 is TGTGCCAGCACCGTGACAGGGCTAGTCTATGGCTACACCTTC.